This T cell receptor beta chain was identified during a study of cytomegalovirus exposure and HLA in healthy donors (dated by TCRdb to about 2017). Concerning the study at large: An earlier analysis of some 620 of the donors reported over 250 Gb of sequence data and 117 million unique TCR beta sequences obtained from approximately 180 million T cells. In a later genetic analysis, genome-wide SNP genotypes for about 55% of the roughly 700 donors were used, and that subset was treated as a discovery cohort. The study aimed to test whether signatures of past pathogen exposure could be identified by cataloging public T cell receptors. Donor age, sex, ethnicity and CMV serostatus were collected together with the repertoire data. The study used immunosequencing to profile the T cell repertoires of hundreds of subjects and linked those repertoires to cytomegalovirus serostatus. The number of donors typed differed by locus, with about 629-630 for A, B, C, DRB1 and DQB1, 522 for DQA1, about 610 for DPA1, and 400 to 490 for DPB1. Rather than using new phenotypic data, the later analysis identified candidate immune exposures from TCR beta sequences and from how often those sequences occurred across donors. HLA typing covered class I and class II loci at four-digit resolution. A handful of DR-DQ haplotypes were handled as single units for association and clustering because linkage in the cohort was strong. High-throughput TCR immunosequencing, statistical association of individual TCRs with disease status, and machine learning were combined to predict cytomegalovirus infection status. An earlier analysis of some 600 of the donors applied high-throughput TCR beta sequencing to assess whether each TCR beta V gene segment acted as functional or pseudogenic. On average, roughly 250,000 unique TCR beta nucleotide sequences were sequenced per donor among some 420 genotyped donors of the cohort, with roughly 19% of those sequences being non-productive. Along with the roughly 710-subject first cohort, a separate validation cohort of around 110 different subjects was used. Among the approximately 400 genotyped donors, around 81% belonged to the genetic ancestry cluster associated with self-reported Caucasian donors. An early release that covered 500 to 800 HLA-typed donors contained 250 to 350 gigabases of sequencing data and tens of millions of unique TCR sequences. All discovery cohort repertoires had been generated using a single sequencing platform. In a later analysis, previously published TCR beta repertoires from roughly 710 donors were re-analyzed and high-resolution HLA genotyping was added so that TCR occurrence patterns could be studied. Paper-wide results and their limitations: HLA typing was unavailable for some donors at each locus, so association tests used only the typed subset. According to a later analysis, TCR association rates differed among HLA loci, with DRB1 alleles showing the most associated TCRs and HLA-C alleles showing the fewest. Sequencing depth was assumed to be roughly uniform across donors in the presence/absence analyses, though that assumption may not hold. A further reported finding was that TCR beta sequences accurately predicted the HLA-A and HLA-B alleles for most subjects in the first cohort. The only immune exposure information available for the cohort was CMV serostatus. The study gave a list of 150 to 200 TCR beta chains associated with cytomegalovirus. A later analysis found that HLA-associated TCR beta chains were more clonally expanded and had lower generation probabilities than equally common non-associated chains. Because counts were too low, roughly 17 rarely observed V segments, including chromosome 9 orphons, were left out of the earlier analysis of over 550 of the donors. In a later analysis, most CMV-associated TCR beta chains were found to appear HLA-restricted, with HLA associations seemingly driven largely by CMV exposure. This cohort had only TCR beta chains sequenced, and the lack of alpha or paired-chain data limited which features could be detected. At a false discovery rate of 0.05, a later analysis linked 16,951 TCR beta sequences to specific HLA alleles. In a later genetic analysis, a missense DCLRE1C variant was associated with V-gene and J-gene trimming of TCR beta chains, and the association was replicated in an independent cohort. In an earlier analysis of 587 of the donors, most TCR beta V segments were observed in productive rearrangements about 87% or about 30% of the time, broadly matching IMGT annotations. The classifier was reported to diagnose cytomegalovirus status with high specificity and sensitivity in both the original and validation cohorts. A later genetic analysis reported fewer N-insertions in productive TCRs among donors in an Asian-associated ancestry cluster than the approximately 670-donor mean. While some public TCRs were present in many individuals, most TCR sequences turned up only very rarely across donors. When HLA alleles, especially DR and DQ, strongly co-occurred, attributing TCR associations to individual alleles was difficult. A later analysis reported that several top co-occurrence clusters appeared linked to parvovirus B19, influenza, CMV and Epstein-Barr virus. In vitro tests confirmed that three of the cytomegalovirus-associated TCR beta chains recognize cytomegalovirus antigens. It was suggested by the authors that the approach could potentially be generalized to other disease states and immunological phenotypes. The sequencing pipeline was judged likely to have produced a cluster of highly shared sequence variants as a technical artifact. Linkage disequilibrium might explain the correlated functional status among segregating V segments, but an unknown experimental factor could not be excluded. Because the 87-base-pair reads could not distinguish some IMGT-functional V segments, including TRBV6-2 and TRBV6-3, those segments were excluded.

The cohort consisted of fewer than 700 healthy bone marrow donors. All cohort members were sampled while nominally healthy, although unrecorded immune exposures were likely present. The donor tested CMV seropositive and was one of the 289 seropositive cohort members. Each donor provided a peripheral blood sample, and peripheral blood mononuclear cells were used for TCR beta sequencing. The Qiagen DNeasy Blood Extraction Kit was used to extract genomic DNA from the blood cell samples. To prepare the library, the immunoSEQ multiplex PCR assay was applied. For the multiplex PCR, a mixture combining 60 forward primers for TCR Vbeta segments and 13 reverse primers for TCR Jbeta segments was used. The CDR3 region of rearranged TCR beta genes was amplified from genomic DNA by a multiplex PCR assay. The amplified TCR beta libraries were sequenced on the Illumina HiSeq System as 87-base-pair reads. Under the source paper's analysis protocol: In a later analysis, 70 million to 95 million unique TCR beta chains were counted across the roughly 610 repertoires, and approximately 11 million of these chains were shared by at least two donors. A nearest-neighbor algorithm error-corrected the raw reads and collapsed the reads into unique sequences, merging closely related sequences to remove PCR and sequencing errors. CDR3 sequences were aligned to IMGT reference sequences to assign V, D and J gene segments. Each retained sequence needed at least a six-nucleotide match to both a V gene segment and a J gene segment. Rearrangements were called productive when the CDR3 lacked stop codons and stayed in frame with V and J; all others were non-productive. Following IMGT convention, CDR3 was defined as the stretch from the second conserved V-encoded cysteine up to the conserved J-encoded phenylalanine. Sequences without an unambiguous match to a single V gene segment were excluded from the earlier analysis of a few hundred of the donors. In an earlier analysis of approximately 500 of the donors, a V segment was called functional when productive rearrangements were above 56.7%, and segregating when the standard deviation between donors exceeded 5%. A statistical classification framework was developed to diagnose cytomegalovirus status using the catalog of TCR beta chain sequences. A later analysis assigned V and J genes by comparing TCR nucleotide sequences with IMGT/GENE-DB human TR gene sequences. In a later analysis, CDR3 sequences and most-parsimonious VDJ recombination scenarios were assigned using the TCRdist pipeline. A later analysis defined each TCR beta chain by its CDR3 amino acid sequence plus V-gene family, and excluded reads lacking a unique V-gene family. As a way to deal with suspected cross-contamination and a sequencing artifact, a later analysis dropped nearly 600 nucleotide sequences that were highly shared and had low generation probability. A later analysis calculated a clonal expansion index for each public chain from normalized within-repertoire ranks of inferred template counts. In a later analysis, generation probabilities were computed using a VDJ recombination model fitted to out-of-frame rearrangements, and the results were checked against IGoR. In a later analysis, TCR-TCR, TCR-HLA and TCR-CMV co-occurrence was scored with hypergeometric tests, and a repertoire-size bias correction was applied to TCR pairs. In a later analysis, false discovery rates were estimated by permuting HLA or CMV assignments 20 times. In a later analysis, co-occurring TCRs were grouped using DBSCAN, with TCRdist sequence similarity added in when clustering inside HLA-allele-positive subsets. Repertoires with fewer than 30,000 or more than 120,000 public chains, plus five repertoires with anomalous nucleotide sharing, were excluded from co-occurrence clustering. This immuneACCESS table, as held by TCRdb, lists in-frame sequences with V and J called but not all clones. Of the missing ones, under half trace to an unresolved V gene in checked studies; the others have no known cause. D and trimming come from the DNA, and the V and J calls and clone size come from that table. This sample holds roughly 120,000 clones; 65% were observed only once. The biggest ten clones account for 7.5% to 9.5% of the sample.

In regard to this clone: No antigen is known for it. Base qualities are missing; no much larger clone stands one base away.

The V end loses 2 bases and the J end loses 4 bases, and a stretch of 13 bases separates them. Taken from the germline V gene, the CDR1 and CDR2 loops are MDHEN and SYDVKM. From the cysteine up to the phenylalanine, the CDR3 has a length of 15 residues. The kept DNA is CDR3 alone, 45 bases in frame from the first base. This receptor was taken from a woman aged 35 to 49 in good health and CMV-seropositive. The sequence links TRBV28 to TRBJ2-3; D gene: possibly TRBD1, on 6 matching bases. Sequencing used PBMCs. The CDR3 here reads CASSLVTSGADTQYF. The nucleotide sequence reads TGTGCCAGCAGTTTAGTCACGTCAGGGGCAGATACGCAGTATTTT.